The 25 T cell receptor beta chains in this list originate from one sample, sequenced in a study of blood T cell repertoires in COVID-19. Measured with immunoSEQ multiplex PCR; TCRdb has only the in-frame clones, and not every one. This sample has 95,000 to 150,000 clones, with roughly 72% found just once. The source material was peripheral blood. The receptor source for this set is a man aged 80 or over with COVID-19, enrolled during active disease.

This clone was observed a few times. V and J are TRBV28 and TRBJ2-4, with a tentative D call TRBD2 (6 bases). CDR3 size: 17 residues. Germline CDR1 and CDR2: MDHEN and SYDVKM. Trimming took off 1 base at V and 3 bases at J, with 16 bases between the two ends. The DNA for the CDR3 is TGTGCCAGCAGTTTATTGGGATGGGGGGATAACAAAAACATTCAGTACTTC. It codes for CASSLLGWGDNKNIQYF.

The CDR3 coding sequence is TGTGCCAGCAGGCCCAATGCAGAGGATGGCTACACCTTC. Protein product: CASRPNAEDGYTF. The chain has TRBV6-6 and TRBJ1-2; no reliable D call. Trimming removed 6 bases at V and 6 bases at J, with 14 bases between. The CDR3 runs 13 residues. In germline, CDR1 is MNHNY, CDR2 SVGAGI (reference sequence).

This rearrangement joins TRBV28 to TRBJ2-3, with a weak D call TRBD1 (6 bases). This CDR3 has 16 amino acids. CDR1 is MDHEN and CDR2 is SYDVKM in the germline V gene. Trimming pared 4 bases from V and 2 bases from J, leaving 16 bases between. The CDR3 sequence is CASSSPGASNTDTQYF. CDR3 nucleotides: TGTGCCAGCAGTTCTCCAGGGGCTTCGAACACAGATACGCAGTATTTT.

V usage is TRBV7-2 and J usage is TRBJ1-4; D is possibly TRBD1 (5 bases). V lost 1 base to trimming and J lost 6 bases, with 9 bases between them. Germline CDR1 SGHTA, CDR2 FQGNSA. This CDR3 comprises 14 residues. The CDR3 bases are TGTGCCAGCAGCTTAGTGGCAGGGTATGAAAAACTGTTTTTT. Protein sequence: CASSLVAGYEKLFF.

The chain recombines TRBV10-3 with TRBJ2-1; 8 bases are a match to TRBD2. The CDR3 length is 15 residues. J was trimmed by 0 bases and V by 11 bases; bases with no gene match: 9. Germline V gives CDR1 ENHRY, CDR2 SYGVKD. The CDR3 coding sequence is TGTGCCCACTCAGCGGGGGAGAGCTCCTACAATGAGCAGTTCTTC. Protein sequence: CAHSAGESSYNEQFF.

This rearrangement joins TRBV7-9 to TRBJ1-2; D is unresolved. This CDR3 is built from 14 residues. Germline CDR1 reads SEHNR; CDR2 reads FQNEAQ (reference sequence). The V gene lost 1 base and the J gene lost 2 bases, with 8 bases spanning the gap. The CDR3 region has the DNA TGTGCCAGCAGCTTAGACGGCAGGAACTATGGCTACACCTTC. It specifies CASSLDGRNYGYTF.

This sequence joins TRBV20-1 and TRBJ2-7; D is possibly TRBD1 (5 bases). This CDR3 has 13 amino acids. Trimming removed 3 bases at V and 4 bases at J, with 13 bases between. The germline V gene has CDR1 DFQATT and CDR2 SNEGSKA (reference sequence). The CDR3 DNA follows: TGCAGTGCTAGTTTCAGGGTGGGGTACGAGCAGTACTTC. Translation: CSASFRVGYEQYF.

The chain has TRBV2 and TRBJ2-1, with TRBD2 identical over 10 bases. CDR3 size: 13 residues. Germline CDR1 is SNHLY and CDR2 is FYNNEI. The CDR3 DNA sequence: TGTGCTTGGAGCGGGAGGGCCCTCCATGAGCAGTTCTTC. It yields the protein CAWSGRALHEQFF.

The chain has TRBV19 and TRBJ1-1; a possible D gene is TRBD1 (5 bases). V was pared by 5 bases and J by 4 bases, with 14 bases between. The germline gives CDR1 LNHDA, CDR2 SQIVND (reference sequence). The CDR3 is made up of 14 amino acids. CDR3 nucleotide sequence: TGTGCCAGTAGTTACGGGGGGACCGGCACTGAAGCTTTCTTT. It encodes CASSYGGTGTEAFF.

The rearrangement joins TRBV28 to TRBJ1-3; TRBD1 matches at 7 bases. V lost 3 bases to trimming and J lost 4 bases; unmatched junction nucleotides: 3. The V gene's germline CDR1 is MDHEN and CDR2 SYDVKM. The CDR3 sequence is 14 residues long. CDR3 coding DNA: TGTGCCAGCAGTTTTAGGGGGCTCGGAAACACCATATATTTT. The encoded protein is CASSFRGLGNTIYF.

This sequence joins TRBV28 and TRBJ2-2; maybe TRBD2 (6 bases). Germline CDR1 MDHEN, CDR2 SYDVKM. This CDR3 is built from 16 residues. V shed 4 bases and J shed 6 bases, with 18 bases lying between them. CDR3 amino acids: CASSSPTRLGAGELFF. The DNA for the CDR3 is TGTGCCAGCAGTTCCCCGACTAGGCTTGGCGCCGGGGAGCTGTTTTTT.

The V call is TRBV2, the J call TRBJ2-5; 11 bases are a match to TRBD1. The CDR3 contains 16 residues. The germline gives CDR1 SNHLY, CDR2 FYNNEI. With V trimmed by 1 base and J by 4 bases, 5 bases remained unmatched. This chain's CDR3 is CASSEGSGTGGETQYF. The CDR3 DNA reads TGTGCCAGCAGTGAAGGCTCTGGGACAGGGGGAGAGACCCAGTACTTC.

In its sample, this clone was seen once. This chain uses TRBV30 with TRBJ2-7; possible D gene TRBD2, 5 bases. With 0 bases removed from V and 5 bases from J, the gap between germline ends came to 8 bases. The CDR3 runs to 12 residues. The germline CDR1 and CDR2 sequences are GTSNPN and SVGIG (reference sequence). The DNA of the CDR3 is TGTGCCTGGAGTGTAGTACTAGACGAGCAGTACTTC. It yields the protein CAWSVVLDEQYF.

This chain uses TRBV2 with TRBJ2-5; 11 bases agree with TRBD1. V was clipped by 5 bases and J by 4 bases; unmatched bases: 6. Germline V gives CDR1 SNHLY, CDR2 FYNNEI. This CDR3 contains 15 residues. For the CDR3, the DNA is TGTGCCAGCAGTCCGGACAGGGGGCGCGGAGAGACCCAGTACTTC. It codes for CASSPDRGRGETQYF.

DNA for the CDR3: TGTGCCAGCAGCTCCGACAGGTACGCCTACACCTTC. Residues: CASSSDRYAYTF. The rearrangement uses TRBV28 and TRBJ1-2, with TRBD1 as a possible D gene (6 bases). The germline V gene encodes CDR1 MDHEN and CDR2 SYDVKM. Between the trimmed V and J ends, which lost 6 bases and 10 bases, there was a span of 15 bases. CDR3 size: 12 residues.

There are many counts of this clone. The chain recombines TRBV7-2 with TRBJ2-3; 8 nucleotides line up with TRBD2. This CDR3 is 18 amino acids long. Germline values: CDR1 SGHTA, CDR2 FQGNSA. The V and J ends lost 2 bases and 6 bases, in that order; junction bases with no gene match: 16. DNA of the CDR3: TGTGCCAGCAGCTTACTTCCGGGACTAGGACCCCCCGCGGATACGCAGTATTTT. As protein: CASSLLPGLGPPADTQYF.

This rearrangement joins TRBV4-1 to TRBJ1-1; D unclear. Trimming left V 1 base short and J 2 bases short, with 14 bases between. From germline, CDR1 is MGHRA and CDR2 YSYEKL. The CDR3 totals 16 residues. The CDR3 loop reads CASSQGIFRGNTEAFF. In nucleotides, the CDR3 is TGCGCCAGCAGCCAAGGGATTTTTCGAGGAAACACTGAAGCTTTCTTT.

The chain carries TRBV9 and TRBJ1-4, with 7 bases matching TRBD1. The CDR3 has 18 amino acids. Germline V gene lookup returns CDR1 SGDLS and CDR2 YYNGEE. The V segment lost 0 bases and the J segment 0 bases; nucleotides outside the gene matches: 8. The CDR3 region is CASSVGRQGGATNEKLFF. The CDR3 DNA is TGTGCCAGCAGCGTAGGAAGACAGGGTGGAGCAACTAATGAAAAACTGTTTTTT.

The CDR3 loop reads CASRRGNQPQHF. The CDR3 DNA reads TGTGCCAGCAGAAGGGGGAATCAGCCCCAGCATTTT. V usage is TRBV12-3 or TRBV12-4 and J usage is TRBJ1-5; possible D gene TRBD1, 6 bases. The CDR3 sequence is 12 residues long. V gave up 6 bases and J gave up 4 bases, with 7 bases separating them.

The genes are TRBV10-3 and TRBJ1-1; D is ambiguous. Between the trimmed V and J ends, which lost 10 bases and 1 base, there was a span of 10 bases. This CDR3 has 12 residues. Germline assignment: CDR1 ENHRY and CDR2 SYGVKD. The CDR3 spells CATMTGNTEAFF. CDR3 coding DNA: TGTGCCACCATGACGGGGAACACTGAAGCTTTCTTT.

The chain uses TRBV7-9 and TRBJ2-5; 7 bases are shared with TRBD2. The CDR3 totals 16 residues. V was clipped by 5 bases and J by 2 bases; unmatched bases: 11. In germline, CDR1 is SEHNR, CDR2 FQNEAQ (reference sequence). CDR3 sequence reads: CASSKAPGTTQETQYF. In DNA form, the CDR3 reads TGTGCCAGCAGCAAAGCCCCCGGGACTACACAAGAGACCCAGTACTTC.

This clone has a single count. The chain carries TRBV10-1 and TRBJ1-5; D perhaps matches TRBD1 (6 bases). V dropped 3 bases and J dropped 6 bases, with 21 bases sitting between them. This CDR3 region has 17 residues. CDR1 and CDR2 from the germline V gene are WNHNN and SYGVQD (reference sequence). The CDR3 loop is CASSDVQGLQLGQPQHF. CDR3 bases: TGCGCCAGCAGTGACGTCCAGGGGCTGCAGCTTGGTCAGCCCCAGCATTTT.

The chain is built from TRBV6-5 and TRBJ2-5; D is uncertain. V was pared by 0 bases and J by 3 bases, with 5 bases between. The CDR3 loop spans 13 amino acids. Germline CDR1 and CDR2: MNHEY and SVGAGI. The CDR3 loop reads CASSYSHKETQYF. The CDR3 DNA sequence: TGTGCCAGCAGTTACTCGCACAAAGAGACCCAGTACTTC.

The CDR3 reads CASTQVPTDTQYF. The CDR3 coding sequence is TGTGCCAGCACACAAGTCCCAACAGATACGCAGTATTTT. The genes are TRBV13 and TRBJ2-3; D is undetermined. Trimming stripped 7 bases from V and 3 bases from J, with 11 bases between. The length of the CDR3 is 13 residues. In germline, CDR1 is PRHDT, CDR2 FYEKMQ (reference sequence).

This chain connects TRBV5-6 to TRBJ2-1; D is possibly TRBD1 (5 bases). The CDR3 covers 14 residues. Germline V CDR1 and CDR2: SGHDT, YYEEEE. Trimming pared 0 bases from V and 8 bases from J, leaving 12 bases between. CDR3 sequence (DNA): TGTGCCAGCAGCTTGGGAGTAGGGGCGGATGAGCAGTTCTTC. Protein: CASSLGVGADEQFF.